This T cell receptor beta chain was retrieved from a study of CD8 T cells in Susac syndrome. Random hexamers were used to reverse transcribe an amount of roughly 0.5 to 1 ug RNA. The immunoSEQ assay covered 54 Vbeta and 13 Jbeta segments for CDR3. MiXCR was run by TCRdb on the immunoSEQ multiplex PCR reads, yielding one entry per CDR3 protein. The table includes 300,000 or so distinct CDR3 sequences, about 92% detected once. CD8+ and CD4+ T cells circulating in blood were sequenced for TCR beta. The multiple sclerosis control group comprised treatment-naive patients with stable or active relapsing-remitting disease. A word on this clonotype: Its specificity is unknown.

Notes on the study in general: Regarding the TCR sequencing and HLA analysis, the study admitted that a relatively small number of individuals were involved.

This CDR3 region has 14 residues. The ends were cut back, 0 bases at V and 9 bases at J, with 12 bases in the middle. Germline V gives CDR1 WSHSY, CDR2 SAAADI. The source material was CD4+ T cells from PBMCs. The chain carries TRBV10-2 and TRBJ1-5; tentatively, D is TRBD1 (5 bases). The sequence was obtained from a human donor with multiple sclerosis. This CDR3 reads CASSESRGWVPQHF. The DNA for the CDR3 is TGCGCCAGCAGTGAGTCGCGGGGGTGGGTGCCCCAGCATTTT.